Shown below are 8 T cell receptor beta chains from a single sample sequenced in a study of blood T cell repertoires in COVID-19. Here immunoSEQ multiplex PCR was the method, and the copy in TCRdb shows in-frame clones only, minus some. Found here are over 65,000 clones, 75% to 95% of them singletons; the top ten hold about 7.1%. The sequencing sample was made of peripheral blood. Receptors originate from a human donor in a cohort sampled during active COVID-19.

This chain uses TRBV28 with TRBJ2-5; 15 bases match TRBD2. The CDR3 is made up of 17 amino acids. Germline CDR1 is MDHEN and CDR2 is SYDVKM. J gave up 6 bases and V 7 bases, and 12 bases lay outside the gene matches. The CDR3, as DNA: TGTGCCAGCACTACAACACCCGGACTAGCGGGGGGGAAGACCCAGTACTTC. Its protein product is CASTTTPGLAGGKTQYF.

This sequence joins TRBV3-1 (or the pseudogene TRBV3-2) and TRBJ2-3; 7 bases are shared with TRBD2. The CDR3 is 15 amino acids. CDR1 LGHDT and CDR2 YNNKEL come from the germline V gene (reference sequence). V lost 2 bases, J lost 1 base, and 3 bases stayed unmatched. The CDR3 loop reads CASSQSGAGTDTQYF. Here the CDR3 DNA reads TGTGCCAGCAGCCAAAGCGGGGCCGGCACAGATACGCAGTATTTT.

This chain's CDR3 is CASSSVGTSGGAKYF. DNA for the CDR3: TGTGCCAGCAGCTCTGTGGGGACTAGCGGGGGGGCGAAGTATTTT. This chain links TRBV7-2 with TRBJ2-3; 16 bases map to TRBD2. The germline gives CDR1 SGHTA, CDR2 FQGNSA. The CDR3 length is 15 residues. Germline trimming cut 4 bases from V and 13 bases from J; bases unmatched to any gene: 8.

This sequence joins TRBV10-3 and TRBJ2-3; D unresolved. Trimming removed 4 bases from V and 0 bases from J, with 14 bases in between. The CDR3 contains 16 residues. Germline loops: CDR1 ENHRY, CDR2 SYGVKD. The CDR3 nucleotides are TGTGCCATCAGTGGCGTCAGGATTGATAGCACAGATACGCAGTATTTT. It translates to CAISGVRIDSTDTQYF.

This chain connects TRBV24-1 to TRBJ2-7, with D possibly being TRBD1 (6 bases). Germline assignment: CDR1 KGHDR and CDR2 SFDVKD. The CDR3 is 12 amino acids. Between the trimmed V and J ends, which lost 5 bases and 5 bases, there was a span of 9 bases. CDR3 in DNA: TGTGCCACCAGTGTAGGGGGACACGAGCAGTACTTC. This encodes CATSVGGHEQYF.

The chain couples TRBV3-1 (or the pseudogene TRBV3-2) to TRBJ1-6; D gene unclear. CDR1 and CDR2 from the germline V gene are LGHDT and YNNKEL (reference sequence). Between the trimmed V and J ends, which lost 0 bases and 9 bases, there was a span of 18 bases. The CDR3 loop spans 17 amino acids. The DNA of the CDR3 is TGTGCCAGCAGCCAAGATAAGTTAGCGGGTACGGGTTCACCCCTCCACTTT. Protein sequence: CASSQDKLAGTGSPLHF.

The chain is built from TRBV19 and TRBJ2-5, with TRBD1 identical over 7 bases. Trimming removed 5 bases from V and 5 bases from J; junction bases left unmatched: 8. Germline-derived CDR1 and CDR2 are LNHDA and SQIVND (reference sequence). The CDR3 contains 14 residues. CDR3: CASSPTGIGETQYF. CDR3 nucleotide sequence: TGTGCCAGTAGTCCGACAGGGATTGGGGAGACCCAGTACTTC.

The V call is TRBV14, the J call TRBJ2-7, with 8 bases that match TRBD1. The CDR3 consists of 15 residues. Germline lookup yields CDR1 SGHDN and CDR2 FVKESK. Trimming took 4 bases from V and 4 from J; bases not matched to a gene: 9. CDR3 bases: TGTGCCAGCAGCCCCGGGACAGGCAAGGGTTACGAGCAGTACTTC. Protein: CASSPGTGKGYEQYF.